Listed here is a single T cell receptor (beta chain). Its binding antigen is unknown. Base qualities are not at hand, and no much larger clone is one base apart. As encoded in the germline V gene, CDR1 is KGHSH while CDR2 is LQKENI. Trimming leaves V shorter by 2 bases and J shorter by 8 bases, with the junction holding 8 bases beyond the gene matches. From the cysteine through the phenylalanine, the CDR3 covers 15 amino acids. Only the CDR3 region is kept as DNA, spanning 45 bases read in frame from base 1. This specimen comes from a study of blood T cell repertoires in COVID-19 (dated by TCRdb to 2020 to 2022). Looking at the study overall: Samples covering the acute and convalescent phases of COVID-19 were provided by collaborators in the United States, Italy and Spain. The prospective study material was composed of cDNA or gDNA derived from T cells, B-cell-depleted T cells, or PBMCs. Deeply sampled blood TCRbeta repertoires from subjects exposed to, actively infected with, or recovered from COVID-19 were included in the dataset. The repertoires were released in a freely available public database meant as a resource for research on the immune response to SARS-CoV-2. Samples were obtained from the ongoing ImmuneRACE study (first 160 participants) and from some 1,300 subjects provided by 6 global collaborators. The sample metadata nearly always contained a de-identified subject ID, COVID-19 status, age in years and sex. Where available, HLA class I and class II types were obtained from metadata supplied by the sample provider rather than from assay-based typing.

TCRbeta CDR3 regions were amplified from genomic DNA using the immunoSEQ Assay, a bias-controlled multiplex PCR. The paper's data handling went like this. The number of nucleated cells in each sample was estimated by amplification of reference gene primers within the assay. Sequence reads were collapsed and filtered to measure the absolute abundance of every unique TCRbeta CDR3 rearrangement. For each sample, productive Simpson clonality was calculated as the square root of Simpson's diversity index across productive rearrangements. What TCRdb holds here is the immuneACCESS table cut down to in-frame rearrangements. Part of the clones is not present; checked against another copy, under half of the missing clones reflect an unresolved V gene, and the others are unexplained. The DNA gave D and trimming, while V, J and clone size come from that table. Here the sample has approximately 41,000 clones; roughly four fifths occur a single time. About 48% of the sample goes to the ten largest clones.

General study outcomes and caveats: How much clinical and demographic metadata was included differed by source and by participant, and the metadata was provided uncurated.

Whole blood was collected in K2EDTA tubes by collaborating institutions according to the institutions' own protocols. For TCRbeta analysis, collaborator samples were shipped as frozen whole blood, as isolated PBMCs, or as DNA extracted from either sample type. The TCR comes from a woman of 80 years or more with acute or convalescent COVID-19. Sequencing input: peripheral blood. Recombination connected TRBV18 to TRBJ2-1, with 8 junctional bases fitting TRBD1. The CDR3 region: CASSPIGQGAHEQFF. The base sequence is TGTGCCAGCTCACCAATCGGACAGGGTGCTCATGAGCAGTTCTTC.